This T cell receptor (beta chain) was profiled in a study of glioma-infiltrating T cells. For the study at large: Dexamethasone exposure before glioma surgery was limited to six or fewer days.

A word on this clonotype: Its specificity is not known.

CDR3 length: 16 residues. Germline V lookup: CDR1 KGHSH, CDR2 LQKENI. Trimming shortened V by 5 bases and J by 1 base, and 15 bases separated the two germline ends. Study-wide results and limits: Tissue and blood shared very few CDR3 sequences. Tissue-blood divergence was below expectation in non-neoplastic patients, above in gliomas. Patients with low tissue-blood divergence carried a signature set of shared blood CDR3 motifs.

TCR alpha and beta CDR3 regions were amplified from RNA using iRepertoire nested multiplex PCR. TCRdb ran MiXCR on the multiplex PCR reads and lists one entry per CDR3 protein. The table has a few hundred thousand distinct CDR3 sequences, about two fifths seen once; the top ten hold around 13%. This clonotype originated in a human donor with low-grade glioma or glioblastoma, undergoing nonglioma brain surgery, or in good health (not recorded which). The sequencing sample was made of glioma tissue, nonneoplastic brain tissue, or PBMCs (not recorded which). The chain couples TRBV18 to TRBJ1-5; D gene unclear. The CDR3 is CASSSEADGSNQPQHF. The CDR3, as DNA: TGTGCCAGCTCATCTGAAGCCGACGGAAGCAATCAGCCCCAGCATTTT.